The rows below give T cell receptor beta chains drawn from one sample of a study of T cells in Graves' hyperthyroidism and ophthalmopathy. TCRdb reprocessed the multiplex PCR reads via MiXCR and lists one record per CDR3 protein. The table includes a few hundred thousand distinct CDR3 sequences, around 25% detected once. The specimen was blood. The receptors stem from a man aged 50 to 59 with Graves' hyperthyroidism. The CDR3 runs from the conserved cysteine through the conserved F or W. The D gene is left open where the match is weak. The size field is filled for only some rows; it gives once, few, many or a size class.

CDR3nt,CDR3aa,v_gene,abundance,d_gene,j_gene
TGCAGTGCTAGAGTGGTTGAAGCGAACACTGAAGCTTTCTTT,CSARVVEANTEAFF,TRBV20-1,few,-,TRBJ1-1
TGCAGTGCAACCGGGACAGGGGATGAAAAACTGTTTTTT,CSATGTGDEKLFF,TRBV20-1,-,TRBD1,TRBJ1-4
TGTGCCAGCAGGAGGACTAGCACAGATACGCAGTATTTT,CASRRTSTDTQYF,TRBV2,many,-,TRBJ2-3
TGTGCCAGCAGCGTAGAGGGAGCGACTAGCACAGATACGCAGTATTTT,CASSVEGATSTDTQYF,TRBV9,few,-,TRBJ2-3
TGTGCCAGCAGCGTAGACTGGGACAATCAGCCCCAGCATTTT,CASSVDWDNQPQHF,TRBV9,few,-,TRBJ1-5
TGTGCCAGCAGTGCGACTAGCGGGAGAGGGAACACCGGGGAGCTGTTTTTT,CASSATSGRGNTGELFF,TRBV6-1,-,TRBD2,TRBJ2-2
TGTGCCAGCAGCGTAGATGTCAGGGCAAACAATGAGCAGTTCTTC,CASSVDVRANNEQFF,TRBV9,-,-,TRBJ2-1
TGCGCCAGCAGCTTGCCCGCGACTAGCGGGGCCCGCATCCTCAATGAGCAGTTCTTC,CASSLPATSGARILNEQFF,TRBV5-1,few,TRBD2,TRBJ2-1
TGTGCCAGCAGCTTCACTAGCGGGAGGGAGAGCATTCAGTACTTC,CASSFTSGRESIQYF,TRBV7-2,many,TRBD2,TRBJ2-4
TGCGCCAGCAGCCAAGTACCAGGCGGAGAAGAGACCCAGTACTTC,CASSQVPGGEETQYF,TRBV4-1,few,-,TRBJ2-5
TGCAGTGCTAGAGATGGGGGTTCAAGCGGGCACACCGGGGAGCTGTTTTTT,CSARDGGSSGHTGELFF,TRBV20-1,-,-,TRBJ2-2
TGTGCCAGCAGTTTAATGGGAGGGAACACTGAAGCTTTCTTT,CASSLMGGNTEAFF,TRBV12-3/TRBV12-4,-,-,TRBJ1-1
TGCGTGGGACAGAACGGAAACACCATATATTTT,CVGQNGNTIYF,TRBV20-1,few,TRBD1,TRBJ1-3
TGTGCCAGCAGTTACGTCTCCCCGCGGGACATAAATGAAAAACTGTTTTTT,CASSYVSPRDINEKLFF,TRBV27,-,-,TRBJ1-4
TGTGCCAGCAGCTTAGCGGGACGGGGAGAGACCCAGTACTTC,CASSLAGRGETQYF,TRBV6-7,many,TRBD2,TRBJ2-5
TGTGCCAGCAGCGTAGCTCATAGCGGTCAGAGCTCCTACAATGAGCAGTACTTC,CASSVAHSGQSSYNEQYF,TRBV9,-,-,TRBJ2-7
TGTGCCAGCAGCGTAGCGGGAGTGGGCACAGATACGCAGTATTTT,CASSVAGVGTDTQYF,TRBV9,few,-,TRBJ2-3
TGTGCCAGCAGTCCAACTCGACTAGCGGGCGACAATGAGCAGTTCTTC,CASSPTRLAGDNEQFF,TRBV7-3,few,TRBD2,TRBJ2-1
TGTGCCAGCAGCTTTTTACAGGTCCAAGAGACCCAGTACTTC,CASSFLQVQETQYF,TRBV5-6,once,-,TRBJ2-5
TGTGCCAGCAGCTTATACGGGGATACCTACAATGAGCAGTTCTTC,CASSLYGDTYNEQFF,TRBV7-3,many,-,TRBJ2-1
TGCAGCGTTGTAACCGGTGGAAACACCATATATTTT,CSVVTGGNTIYF,TRBV29-1,many,-,TRBJ1-3
TGTGCTAGTGGTTTTTCCGGGACAGCCTACGAGCAGTACTTC,CASGFSGTAYEQYF,TRBV12-5,-,TRBD1,TRBJ2-7
TGTGCCTGGCACTACGGGGGCAACCACAATGAGCAGTTCTTC,CAWHYGGNHNEQFF,TRBV30,few,-,TRBJ2-1
TGTGCCACCAGTGATATGCTAGCGGGAGTCTATGAGCAGTTCTTC,CATSDMLAGVYEQFF,TRBV24-1,few,TRBD2,TRBJ2-1
TGTGCCAGCAGCCAACTCTACAATGAGCAGTTCTTC,CASSQLYNEQFF,TRBV14,few,-,TRBJ2-1
TGTGCTAGTGGTTTATCCCAGGGGGGAAGAAACATTCAGTACTTC,CASGLSQGGRNIQYF,TRBV12-5,many,-,TRBJ2-4
TGTGCCAGCAGTTTCCGGGGTGGCCGGTTTGCGTACGAGCAGTACTTC,CASSFRGGRFAYEQYF,TRBV27,many,-,TRBJ2-7
TGTGCCAGCAGCTTATTTACCCCAGGGGCAGATACGCAGTATTTT,CASSLFTPGADTQYF,TRBV7-9,-,-,TRBJ2-3
TGTGCCAGCAATCCTTCTAAAGGGGGCTACACCTTC,CASNPSKGGYTF,TRBV28,many,-,TRBJ1-2
TGTGCCAGCAGTTTTGGTTCCTACGAGCAGTACTTC,CASSFGSYEQYF,TRBV28,-,-,TRBJ2-7
TGTGCCAGCAGGAGTCCGGGGGGGCAACAGCAGTTCTTC,CASRSPGGQQQFF,TRBV28,many,TRBD2,TRBJ2-1
TGTGCCAGCAGTTTATTGGGAGGGTATACTGAAGCTTTCTTT,CASSLLGGYTEAFF,TRBV27,many,-,TRBJ1-1
TGTGCCAGCAGTCTACTGACAGGGAGTGGCTACACCTTC,CASSLLTGSGYTF,TRBV27,-,TRBD1,TRBJ1-2
TGTGCCAGCAGCTCCTATTCAGGGGGTCTCGAGCAGTACTTC,CASSSYSGGLEQYF,TRBV6-1,few,TRBD1,TRBJ2-7
TGTGGCGTGTCACAGAGCTCTGGGGCCAACGTCCTGACTTTC,CGVSQSSGANVLTF,TRBV3-1,-,-,TRBJ2-6
TGTGCCAGCAGTTTTGATGAGGAAACTGGAAACACCATATATTTT,CASSFDEETGNTIYF,TRBV28,-,-,TRBJ1-3
TGTGCCAGCAGTTTATCGAAGGGGGGTCCGGGTAATGAAAAACTGTTTTTT,CASSLSKGGPGNEKLFF,TRBV27,many,-,TRBJ1-4
TGCAGTGCTCTCCCTTGGACAGGGGCTGGCTACACCTTC,CSALPWTGAGYTF,TRBV20-1,-,TRBD1,TRBJ1-2
TGTGCCACCAGTGACCGGGGACAGGGGGCGGGAGAGACCCAGTACTTC,CATSDRGQGAGETQYF,TRBV24-1,-,TRBD1,TRBJ2-5
TGTGCCAGCTCATCCGACAACCCCAAAAACATTCAGTACTTC,CASSSDNPKNIQYF,TRBV18,-,-,TRBJ2-4
TGTGCCAGTAGTTATCAGGGGGCGCGGAACAATGAGCAGTTCTTC,CASSYQGARNNEQFF,TRBV19,-,TRBD1,TRBJ2-1